Listed below are T cell receptor beta chains from one sample, sequenced in a study of OX40 agonist ivuxolimab in advanced cancers. The repertoire was sequenced with immunoSEQ multiplex PCR; TCRdb's copy has only in-frame clones and lacks some. The table records about 31,000 clones, about four fifths of them present only once. The sequencing used CD4+ or CD8+ T cells sorted from blood, collected in a trial of the OX40 agonist ivuxolimab. These receptors came from an adult with an advanced solid tumor such as melanoma, head and neck, liver or kidney cancer. CDR3s include the opening cysteine and the closing phenylalanine or tryptophan. D genes are given only for firm matches.

D,J,V,CDR3
NA,TRBJ2-2,TRBV19,CASSIDGGPDTGELFF
NA,TRBJ1-2,TRBV27,CASSFSLNYGYTF
NA,TRBJ1-2,TRBV7-9,CASEGEDYGYTF
NA,TRBJ1-1,TRBV7-3,CASSLKQGTEAFF
TRBD1,TRBJ1-2,TRBV28,CASSGQGFYGYTF
NA,TRBJ1-2,TRBV6-5,CASSTPLGGYTF
NA,TRBJ1-1,TRBV18,CASSPYRVGLNLNTEAFF
NA,TRBJ2-7,TRBV7-9,CASSPDGDDEQYF
NA,TRBJ2-1,TRBV7-9,CASSPLSVDEQFF
NA,TRBJ1-1,TRBV4-1,CASSTAKNTEAFF
NA,TRBJ1-2,TRBV7-2,CASSLAGYTF
NA,TRBJ2-7,TRBV29-1,CSVVADGGTTYEQYF
TRBD2,TRBJ2-7,TRBV19,CASSVSGRRGRWEQYF
TRBD1,TRBJ1-6,TRBV5-5,CASSLAGQGNSPLHF
NA,TRBJ1-1,TRBV6-6,CASSYYSNGAEAFF
NA,TRBJ1-5,TRBV5-6,CASTRFGGSGNQPQHF
NA,TRBJ2-3,TRBV28,CASSLWGRPTDTQYF
TRBD1,TRBJ1-2,TRBV2,CASRGTGGPLYGYTF
NA,TRBJ1-3,TRBV5-4,CASSLGGYLSGNTIYF
NA,TRBJ1-5,TRBV4-1,CASSQDPPANSNQPQHF
NA,TRBJ2-2,TRBV7-9,CASSFRRGNTGELFF
TRBD1,TRBJ2-7,TRBV7-9,CASSLVGTGSYEQYF
NA,TRBJ1-6,TRBV10-3,CAISAIGGNNSPLHF
NA,TRBJ1-2,TRBV11-2,CASSLKPAVNGYTF
NA,TRBJ2-7,TRBV11-3,CASSLGGVEQYF
TRBD1,TRBJ1-1,TRBV6-5,CASTRDRLAEAFF
NA,NA,TRBV14,CASSQTGRVYEQYF
TRBD1,TRBJ2-2,TRBV23-1,CASRQGALTNTGELFF
TRBD2,TRBJ2-7,TRBV29-1,CSVEGLAGGSTYEQYF
NA,TRBJ1-4,TRBV30,CAWRKDSRFEKLFF
NA,TRBJ1-2,TRBV5-1,CASSAGPAGYGYTF
TRBD1,TRBJ1-4,TRBV2,CASGTTTGEFEKLFF
TRBD1,TRBJ1-1,TRBV11-2,CASRPDRGLSTEAFF
NA,TRBJ2-5,TRBV9,CASSVGRETQYF
NA,TRBJ1-4,TRBV30,CAWSFPGVGQREKLFF
TRBD1,TRBJ2-1,TRBV5-8,CASSPDRGLDNEQFF
NA,TRBJ2-7,TRBV18,CASSQGRLYEQYF
TRBD1,TRBJ1-2,TRBV19,CASSPAGPGGSDTF
TRBD1,TRBJ2-7,TRBV5-1,CASTVGGQGYEQYF
NA,TRBJ2-2,TRBV10-3,CAISESGRSENTGELFF
NA,TRBJ1-5,TRBV19,CASSIKEQVNQPQHF
NA,TRBJ1-2,TRBV29-1,CSVEVVDARHDYTF